The 17 T cell receptor beta chains given below trace back to one sample, sequenced in a study of blood T cells in healthy people across ages. The use of a sample-barcoded 5' primer and a J-beta primer mix characterized a second PCR of about 7 to 12 cycles. TCRdb ran MiXCR on the 5' RACE reads and lists one entry per CDR3 protein. Of hundreds of thousands of distinct CDR3 sequences detected, around 25% appear once; the ten largest clones hold under 9.5%. These same data were also listed under a study on T cells of mothers and their children.

The sequencing input was blood. The receptors shown here come from a boy between 10 and 17 years old in good health.

This clonotype was detected a few times. The chain has TRBV11-2 and TRBJ1-2, with TRBD1 matching 7 bases. CDR3 length equals 14 residues. V dropped 1 base and J dropped 7; count of bases not matched to a gene: 6. CDR1 is SGHAT and CDR2 is FQNNGV in the germline V gene. In DNA form, the CDR3 reads TGTGCCAGCAGCTTAGGACAGGGAGGTCGTGGCTACACCTTC. Its translation is CASSLGQGGRGYTF.

J is TRBJ2-3 and V is TRBV2; TRBD2 aligns across 11 bases. The CDR3 sequence is 16 residues long. Trimming cost V 7 bases and J 8 bases; bases outside gene matches: 14. CDR1 SNHLY and CDR2 FYNNEI come from the germline V gene. The CDR3 is CASIHPTSGEAGTQYF. Here the CDR3 DNA reads TGTGCCAGCATCCATCCGACTAGCGGGGAGGCTGGTACGCAGTATTTT.

This clonotype was counted only a few times. The genes are TRBV7-6 and TRBJ1-1; D is ambiguous. The CDR3 totals 13 residues. Trimming pared 5 bases from V and 1 base from J, leaving 8 bases between. Per germline, CDR1 SGHVS and CDR2 FNYEAQ. CDR3 loop: CASSQTRNTEAFF. The DNA of the CDR3 is TGTGCCAGCAGCCAGACAAGGAACACTGAAGCTTTCTTT.

The V call is TRBV28, the J call TRBJ2-5; 7 nucleotides agree with TRBD2. With the DNA end fitting TRBJ2-7 better, the J assignment may be wrong. Germline-derived CDR1 and CDR2 are MDHEN and SYDVKM. The CDR3 contains 13 residues. Written as DNA, the CDR3 is TGTGCCAGCAGTTTCCCTAGCGGCTACGAGCAGTACTTC. Encoded protein: CASSFPSGYEQYF.

This chain uses TRBV21-1 with TRBJ2-7; TRBD1, the table's D call, lacks a check against the DNA. TRBV21-1 is given as a pseudogene. The CDR3 sequence is 14 residues long. CDR3 sequence: CASSSRQGCCEQYF. The CDR3 coding sequence is TGTGCCAGCAGCTCCCGGCAGGGGTGCTGCGAGCAGTACTTC.

This clonotype turned up a few times. CDR3 region: CASSLPQVKFF. CDR3 coding DNA: TGTGCCAGCAGTTTACCCCAAGTGAAGTTCTTC. This chain joins TRBV28 and TRBJ2-1; D unclear. The CDR3 consists of 11 residues. Germline CDR1 and CDR2: MDHEN and SYDVKM. The V gene lost 2 bases and the J gene lost 14 bases, with 10 bases spanning the gap.

This chain joins TRBV4-1 and TRBJ2-7; TRBD1 agrees at 9 bases. The V gene end was trimmed by 9 bases and the J gene end by 6 bases; junction bases not matched to a gene: 9. The CDR3 has 13 amino acids. Per the germline V gene, CDR1 is MGHRA and CDR2 is YSYEKL. CDR3 in DNA: TGCGCCAGTAGCACTTGGACAGGGGTCGAGCAGTACTTC. Protein: CASSTWTGVEQYF.

Only a few counts were recorded for this clonotype. The chain recombines TRBV20-1 with TRBJ2-5; 9 bases map to TRBD2. With 6 bases clipped from V and 8 bases from J, the junction kept 13 bases outside the gene matches. The germline V gene encodes CDR1 DFQATT and CDR2 SNEGSKA (reference sequence). This CDR3 contains 14 residues. CDR3 coding DNA: TGCAGTGCGAGGGGCGCGGGAGGGGTTTACACCCAGTACTTC. This codes for CSARGAGGVYTQYF.

The rearrangement joins TRBV12-3 or TRBV12-4 to TRBJ2-5; TRBD1 agrees at 7 bases. Gene TRBJ2-7 matches the end of the DNA better, so the J call may be wrong. The CDR3 is 15 residues long. In DNA form, the CDR3 reads TGTGCCAGCTCAACCGAGAGGGGGCCCCCCTACGAGCAGTACTTC. Its protein product is CASSTERGPPYEQYF.

The table lists this clonotype with many counts. The V and J genes are TRBV20-1 and TRBJ2-1, with 14 positions matching TRBD2. V gave up 1 base and J gave up 5 bases; unmatched junction bases: 16. Germline loops: CDR1 DFQATT, CDR2 SNEGSKA (reference sequence). The CDR3 extends over 20 amino acids. CDR3 nucleotides: TGCAGTGCTAGAGGTCGACTAGCGGGAGGGCCGAAACAATGGAACAATGAGCAGTTCTTC. Translated: CSARGRLAGGPKQWNNEQFF.

This clonotype has a handful of counts. The V gene is TRBV20-1, the J gene TRBJ2-4; possible D gene TRBD1, 5 bases. V was cut by 4 bases and J by 0 bases, with 10 bases left in between. The CDR3 consists of 14 residues. Germline V gene data show CDR1 as DFQATT and CDR2 as SNEGSKA (reference sequence). The CDR3 spells CSAINQGAKNIQYF. For the CDR3, the DNA is TGCAGTGCTATCAACCAGGGAGCCAAAAACATTCAGTACTTC.

There are a few counts of this clonotype. The V gene is TRBV3-1, the J gene TRBJ1-2; TRBD1 matches at 8 bases. In germline, CDR1 is LGHDT, CDR2 YNNKEL (reference sequence). Unmatched junction bases numbered 7, after V lost 7 bases and J lost 6 bases. The CDR3 is 13 amino acids. CDR3 DNA: TGTGCCAGCACCACGACAGGGGATCATGGCTACACCTTC. As protein: CASTTTGDHGYTF.

This clonotype has more than one count but fewer than ten. The V gene is TRBV9, the J gene TRBJ2-7; weak D call: TRBD2 (7 bases). CDR3 length: 17 amino acids. The germline gives CDR1 SGDLS, CDR2 YYNGEE. Deletions cut 0 bases from V and 2 bases from J, with 18 bases between. Here the CDR3 reads CASSVDDGGQATYEQYF. The CDR3 coding sequence is TGTGCCAGCAGCGTAGATGACGGGGGGCAAGCGACCTACGAGCAGTACTTC.

The chain recombines TRBV2 with TRBJ1-1; D is undetermined. Germline CDR1 and CDR2: SNHLY and FYNNEI. V was shortened by 3 bases and J by 3 bases, with 11 bases between the two germline ends. The CDR3 has 14 residues. The CDR3 sequence is CASSDPHLHTEAFF. The CDR3 DNA follows: TGTGCCAGCAGTGATCCACACCTCCACACTGAAGCTTTCTTT.

This sequence joins TRBV7-2 and TRBJ2-5, with 14 bases aligning to TRBD2. Trimming took 4 bases from V and 5 from J; bases not matched to a gene: 6. The CDR3 has 16 residues. Germline V lookup: CDR1 SGHTA, CDR2 FQGNSA. CDR3 DNA: TGTGCCAGCAGCTACGGACTAGCGGGAGGTCCCGAGACCCAGTACTTC. Encoded protein: CASSYGLAGGPETQYF.

The V call is TRBV4-1, the J call TRBJ2-1; D gene unclear. CDR1 and CDR2 (germline): MGHRA, YSYEKL. Trimming pared 0 bases from V and 4 bases from J, leaving 13 bases between. This CDR3 contains 16 residues. The CDR3 loop reads CASSQDRALPYNEQFF. The DNA for the CDR3 is TGCGCCAGCAGCCAAGATCGGGCACTCCCGTACAATGAGCAGTTCTTC.

A few counts support this clonotype. The chain recombines TRBV7-2 with TRBJ2-5, with TRBD2 matching 13 bases. The J call may be in error: the DNA end matches TRBJ2-1 better. This CDR3 contains 22 residues. The germline V gene encodes CDR1 SGHTA and CDR2 FQGNSA. CDR3 sequence reads: CASSSSAGIDPLAGGPWNEQFF. In nucleotides, the CDR3 is TGTGCCAGCAGCTCGAGCGCAGGGATAGACCCACTAGCGGGAGGGCCGTGGAATGAGCAGTTCTTC.